The 3 T cell receptor beta chains reported below all come from one sample, sequenced in a study of blood T cell repertoires in COVID-19. Profiled with immunoSEQ multiplex PCR; TCRdb holds only in-frame clones, not every one. The sample consists of about 430,000 clones, around 90% of them appearing once. The sample comprised peripheral blood. The origin of the receptors is a man between 18 and 29 years old with COVID-19, enrolled during active disease.

The chain couples TRBV5-6 to TRBJ1-1; weak D call: TRBD1 (6 bases). The CDR3 runs to 16 residues. Looked up from germline, CDR1 is SGHDT and CDR2 is YYEEEE. V was clipped by 4 bases and J by 4 bases, with 20 bases between them. CDR3 in DNA: TGTGCCAGCAGCCTGGAGGGGGGGGCGTCAGCCACTGAAGCTTTCTTT. Translating it yields CASSLEGGASATEAFF.

The chain uses TRBV9 and TRBJ2-7; a weak D match, TRBD2 (5 bases). CDR1 and CDR2 (germline): SGDLS, YYNGEE. V was cut by 3 bases and J by 6 bases, with 22 bases left in between. The CDR3 contains 16 residues. The CDR3 nucleotides are TGTGCCAGCAGCGCTGGAGACTATCTCGGTTGGTCCGAGCAGTACTTC. Translating it yields CASSAGDYLGWSEQYF.

V gene TRBV19 combines with J gene TRBJ1-5; TRBD1 aligns across 10 bases. Looked up from germline, CDR1 is LNHDA and CDR2 is SQIVND (reference sequence). The CDR3 totals 15 residues. V shed 5 bases, J shed 5 bases, and the junction held 6 bases outside the gene matches. CDR3 residues: CASSEDRGRYQPQHF. CDR3 DNA sequence: TGTGCCAGTAGTGAGGACAGGGGGAGGTATCAGCCCCAGCATTTT.